Listed below are T cell receptor beta chains from one sample, sequenced in a study of blood T cell repertoires in COVID-19. Only in-frame clones appear in the TCRdb table, and some are missing; sequencing was by immunoSEQ multiplex PCR. This repertoire shows roughly 290,000 clones, approximately 85% found once; its top ten account for less than 2.5%. The sample consisted of PBMCs or T cells enriched from blood (not recorded which). These receptors came from a man aged 30 to 45 who had recovered from COVID-19. The CDR3 runs from the conserved cysteine through the conserved F or W. The order of the fields is D gene, clone size, J gene, V gene, CDR3 protein, CDR3 DNA. A D gene is named only where the DNA matches it firmly. Part of the rows lack a size; the others show once, few, many or a class for expanded clones.

D gene: TRBD1
clone size: NA
J gene: TRBJ1-1
V gene: TRBV10-3
CDR3 protein: CAISGPGQGKTEAFF
CDR3 DNA: TGTGCCATCAGTGGACCGGGACAGGGGAAAACTGAAGCTTTCTTT

D gene: TRBD2
clone size: NA
J gene: TRBJ2-3
V gene: TRBV2
CDR3 protein: CASSPLAGGLRSTDTQYF
CDR3 DNA: TGTGCCAGCAGTCCACTAGCGGGGGGCTTGAGAAGCACAGATACGCAGTATTTT

D gene: NA
clone size: NA
J gene: TRBJ1-5
V gene: TRBV27
CDR3 protein: CASSPSAGEEDQPQHF
CDR3 DNA: TGTGCCAGCAGTCCCTCCGCAGGGGAAGAGGATCAGCCCCAGCATTTT

D gene: NA
clone size: NA
J gene: TRBJ1-4
V gene: TRBV5-1
CDR3 protein: CASSLESGVNTEKLFF
CDR3 DNA: TGCGCCAGCAGCTTGGAGTCAGGGGTTAATACTGAAAAACTGTTTTTT

D gene: NA
clone size: NA
J gene: TRBJ2-7
V gene: TRBV9
CDR3 protein: CASSAQGKPSEQYF
CDR3 DNA: TGTGCCAGCAGCGCCCAGGGAAAGCCTTCCGAGCAGTACTTC

D gene: TRBD1
clone size: NA
J gene: TRBJ1-6
V gene: TRBV7-9
CDR3 protein: CASSLGSGTGDSPLHF
CDR3 DNA: TGTGCCAGCAGCTTAGGATCCGGGACAGGGGATTCACCCCTCCACTTT

D gene: NA
clone size: NA
J gene: TRBJ1-2
V gene: TRBV7-9
CDR3 protein: CASSRDGYRAFTF
CDR3 DNA: TGTGCCAGCAGCCGGGACGGATACAGGGCATTCACCTTC

D gene: NA
clone size: NA
J gene: TRBJ1-6
V gene: TRBV5-1
CDR3 protein: CASSLDRGYSPLHF
CDR3 DNA: TGCGCCAGCAGCTTGGATCGGGGTTATTCACCCCTCCACTTT

D gene: NA
clone size: NA
J gene: TRBJ1-1
V gene: TRBV7-3
CDR3 protein: CASSLRTGPGAEAFF
CDR3 DNA: TGTGCCAGCAGCTTAAGAACGGGGCCGGGGGCTGAAGCTTTCTTT

D gene: NA
clone size: NA
J gene: TRBJ1-1
V gene: TRBV5-1
CDR3 protein: CASEMGAMNTEAFF
CDR3 DNA: TGCGCCAGTGAAATGGGGGCCATGAACACTGAAGCTTTCTTT

D gene: NA
clone size: NA
J gene: TRBJ2-3
V gene: TRBV2
CDR3 protein: CASRAEFTDTQYF
CDR3 DNA: TGTGCCAGCAGGGCGGAGTTCACAGATACGCAGTATTTT

D gene: NA
clone size: NA
J gene: TRBJ1-4
V gene: TRBV7-9
CDR3 protein: CASSLAASTNEKLFF
CDR3 DNA: TGTGCCAGCAGCTTAGCAGCGTCAACTAATGAAAAACTGTTTTTT

D gene: NA
clone size: NA
J gene: TRBJ2-1
V gene: TRBV30
CDR3 protein: CAWGRRRYNEQFF
CDR3 DNA: TGTGCCTGGGGGCGGCGTCGTTACAATGAGCAGTTCTTC

D gene: TRBD1
clone size: NA
J gene: TRBJ2-2
V gene: TRBV7-3
CDR3 protein: CASRTGGPGELFF
CDR3 DNA: TGTGCCAGCCGGACAGGCGGTCCCGGGGAGCTGTTTTTT

D gene: NA
clone size: NA
J gene: TRBJ1-2
V gene: TRBV30
CDR3 protein: CAWRDSLYGYTF
CDR3 DNA: TGTGCCTGGAGGGACAGTCTCTATGGCTACACCTTC

D gene: TRBD1
clone size: NA
J gene: TRBJ1-1
V gene: TRBV7-9
CDR3 protein: CASSSQGDTEAFF
CDR3 DNA: TGTGCCAGCAGCTCTCAGGGGGACACTGAAGCTTTCTTT

D gene: TRBD1
clone size: few
J gene: TRBJ1-2
V gene: TRBV2
CDR3 protein: CASSRGQGRYYGYTF
CDR3 DNA: TGTGCCAGCAGTCGGGGACAGGGGCGGTACTATGGCTACACCTTC

D gene: NA
clone size: NA
J gene: TRBJ1-2
V gene: TRBV10-3
CDR3 protein: CAISESQGNYGYTF
CDR3 DNA: TGTGCCATCAGTGAGTCTCAGGGGAACTATGGCTACACCTTC

D gene: TRBD1
clone size: NA
J gene: TRBJ2-1
V gene: TRBV6-5
CDR3 protein: CASRDTGDINEQFF
CDR3 DNA: TGTGCCAGCAGGGATACAGGGGACATCAATGAGCAGTTCTTC

D gene: TRBD2
clone size: NA
J gene: TRBJ2-5
V gene: TRBV10-3
CDR3 protein: CATSGGVQETQYF
CDR3 DNA: TGTGCCACAAGCGGGGGGGTACAAGAGACCCAGTACTTC

D gene: TRBD1
clone size: NA
J gene: TRBJ1-1
V gene: TRBV12-3/TRBV12-4
CDR3 protein: CASSPGQYTEAFF
CDR3 DNA: TGTGCCAGCAGTCCGGGACAGTACACTGAAGCTTTCTTT

D gene: NA
clone size: NA
J gene: TRBJ2-5
V gene: TRBV10-3
CDR3 protein: CAISGQIQETQYF
CDR3 DNA: TGTGCCATCAGTGGGCAGATCCAAGAGACCCAGTACTTC

D gene: NA
clone size: few
J gene: TRBJ1-3
V gene: TRBV30
CDR3 protein: CASQTGNSGNTIYF
CDR3 DNA: TGTGCCAGTCAGACAGGAAACTCTGGAAACACCATATATTTT

D gene: NA
clone size: NA
J gene: TRBJ1-4
V gene: TRBV7-9
CDR3 protein: CASSSREKLFF
CDR3 DNA: TGTGCCAGCAGCTCCCGTGAAAAACTGTTTTTT

D gene: NA
clone size: NA
J gene: TRBJ2-5
V gene: TRBV11-3
CDR3 protein: CASSLDQRETQYF
CDR3 DNA: TGTGCCAGCAGCTTAGATCAACGGGAGACCCAGTACTTC

D gene: TRBD1
clone size: NA
J gene: TRBJ1-2
V gene: TRBV11-2
CDR3 protein: CASSLEPSGGGYTF
CDR3 DNA: TGTGCCAGCAGCTTAGAGCCTTCAGGGGGCGGCTACACCTTC

D gene: TRBD2
clone size: NA
J gene: TRBJ2-3
V gene: TRBV7-6
CDR3 protein: CASSPLAGTADTQYF
CDR3 DNA: TGTGCCAGCAGCCCCCTAGCGGGGACGGCAGATACGCAGTATTTT

D gene: TRBD1
clone size: NA
J gene: TRBJ1-2
V gene: TRBV5-6
CDR3 protein: CASVDRGRSSGYTF
CDR3 DNA: TGTGCCAGCGTCGACAGGGGGCGATCAAGTGGCTACACCTTC

D gene: TRBD1
clone size: NA
J gene: TRBJ2-5
V gene: TRBV6-5
CDR3 protein: CASRTGTQETQYF
CDR3 DNA: TGTGCCAGCAGGACAGGGACCCAAGAGACCCAGTACTTC

D gene: NA
clone size: once
J gene: TRBJ2-7
V gene: TRBV21-1
CDR3 protein: CASSKDSRQVYEQYF
CDR3 DNA: TGTGCCAGCAGCAAAGATAGTAGGCAGGTCTACGAGCAGTACTTC

D gene: NA
clone size: once
J gene: TRBJ1-1
V gene: TRBV11-2
CDR3 protein: CASSLGTEFRAFF
CDR3 DNA: TGTGCCAGCAGCTTAGGGACAGAATTTAGAGCTTTCTTT

D gene: TRBD1
clone size: NA
J gene: TRBJ1-1
V gene: TRBV18
CDR3 protein: CASSPPLQGKNEAFF
CDR3 DNA: TGTGCCAGCTCACCACCTTTACAGGGGAAGAATGAAGCTTTCTTT

D gene: NA
clone size: NA
J gene: TRBJ1-1
V gene: TRBV7-3
CDR3 protein: CASSPIGGGITEAFF
CDR3 DNA: TGTGCCAGCAGCCCTATCGGGGGAGGGATCACTGAAGCTTTCTTT

D gene: TRBD1
clone size: NA
J gene: TRBJ2-5
V gene: TRBV7-9
CDR3 protein: CASSSTGGGETQYF
CDR3 DNA: TGTGCCAGCAGCTCTACAGGGGGCGGTGAGACCCAGTACTTC

D gene: NA
clone size: once
J gene: TRBJ2-2
V gene: TRBV5-5
CDR3 protein: CASSLGHGTNTGELFF
CDR3 DNA: TGTGCCAGCAGTCTGGGACACGGAACAAACACCGGGGAGCTGTTTTTT

D gene: NA
clone size: NA
J gene: TRBJ1-6
V gene: TRBV3-1/TRBV3-2
CDR3 protein: CASSQAGKRYSPLHF
CDR3 DNA: TGTGCCAGCAGCCAAGCGGGAAAAAGGTATTCACCCCTCCACTTT

D gene: TRBD1
clone size: NA
J gene: TRBJ1-2
V gene: TRBV4-3
CDR3 protein: CASSPQGQAIYGYTF
CDR3 DNA: TGCGCCAGCAGCCCCCAAGGACAGGCTATCTATGGCTACACCTTC

D gene: TRBD1
clone size: NA
J gene: TRBJ2-3
V gene: TRBV4-3
CDR3 protein: CASGQTGVSTDTQYF
CDR3 DNA: TGCGCCAGCGGTCAAACAGGGGTGAGCACAGATACGCAGTATTTT

D gene: NA
clone size: NA
J gene: TRBJ2-7
V gene: TRBV7-2
CDR3 protein: CASSPTGIEQYF
CDR3 DNA: TGTGCCAGCAGCCCAACAGGGATCGAGCAGTACTTC

D gene: NA
clone size: NA
J gene: TRBJ2-7
V gene: TRBV12-3/TRBV12-4
CDR3 protein: CASQGYYEQYF
CDR3 DNA: TGTGCCAGCCAGGGGTACTACGAGCAGTACTTC

D gene: TRBD2
clone size: NA
J gene: TRBJ2-5
V gene: TRBV20-1
CDR3 protein: CSASNWGGQETQYF
CDR3 DNA: TGCAGTGCTAGTAATTGGGGGGGACAAGAGACCCAGTACTTC

D gene: NA
clone size: NA
J gene: TRBJ1-1
V gene: TRBV19
CDR3 protein: CASSLSDSHAFF
CDR3 DNA: TGTGCCAGTAGTCTCTCAGACAGCCACGCTTTCTTT